This is a list of T cell receptor beta chains from one sample in a study of shared clonotypes between healthy human individuals. Repertoires were generated with immunoSEQ multiplex PCR, while TCRdb's copy carries only in-frame clones and drops some. The sample shows hundreds of thousands of clones, around three quarters of them seen only once. Material for sequencing was memory CD4+ T cells sorted from blood. Receptors originate from a woman aged 25 to 39 in good health. Each CDR3 is given with its conserved first and last residue. The D gene is left open where the match is weak. Not every row has a clone size; where given, it reads once, few, many or a size class.

d_call j_call clone_size v_call cdr3_aa cdr3_nt
. TRBJ1-2 . TRBV19 CASKPDRLYGYTF TGTGCCAGTAAGCCCGACAGGCTCTATGGCTACACCTTC
. TRBJ2-7 once TRBV6-5 CASSLSGTGSSYEQYF TGTGCCAGCAGTTTATCCGGGACTGGGAGCTCCTACGAGCAGTACTTC
. TRBJ1-1 . TRBV14 CASSHLLAAEAFF TGTGCCAGCAGCCATCTTTTGGCCGCTGAAGCTTTCTTT
. TRBJ2-6 . TRBV19 CASSRGTPTSGANVLTF TGTGCCAGTAGCCGTGGGACACCTACCTCTGGGGCCAACGTCCTGACTTTC
TRBD1 TRBJ1-1 . TRBV19 CASSIGTGINTEAFF TGTGCCAGTAGTATCGGGACAGGGATCAACACTGAAGCTTTCTTT
. TRBJ1-2 . TRBV5-5 CASRQNNYGYTF TGTGCCAGCAGACAGAATAACTATGGCTACACCTTC
. TRBJ1-2 few TRBV28 CASTTFYGDGYTF TGTGCCAGCACCACATTTTATGGCGATGGCTACACCTTC
TRBD2 TRBJ2-7 . TRBV4-1 CASSQREAPYEQYF TGCGCCAGCAGCCAACGGGAGGCACCCTACGAGCAGTACTTC
. TRBJ2-1 . TRBV4-2 CASSQDKLASYNEQFF TGTGCCAGCAGCCAAGATAAACTAGCTTCCTACAATGAGCAGTTCTTC
TRBD1 TRBJ2-7 . TRBV19 CASKGAPPKSEQYF TGTGCCAGTAAGGGGGCTCCCCCGAAGAGTGAGCAGTACTTC
. TRBJ2-1 . TRBV7-9 CASSLRTASDEQFF TGTGCCAGCAGCCTAAGAACGGCTTCGGATGAGCAGTTCTTC
. TRBJ2-5 . TRBV4-1 CASSQLVRETQYF TGCGCCAGCAGCCAACTTGTGAGAGAGACCCAGTACTTC
TRBD2 TRBJ2-7 few TRBV5-4 CASSELAGYEQYF TGTGCCAGCAGTGAACTAGCGGGCTACGAGCAGTACTTC
TRBD1 TRBJ1-2 few TRBV6-1 CASSEHVGTAYGYTF TGTGCCAGCAGTGAACATGTGGGGACAGCCTATGGCTACACCTTC
. TRBJ2-1 . TRBV4-1 CASSRDSPASEQFF TGCGCCAGCAGCAGGGACTCTCCAGCGAGCGAGCAGTTCTTC
. TRBJ1-1 . TRBV29-1 CSVGDAEAFF TGCAGCGTCGGGGACGCTGAAGCTTTCTTT
. TRBJ1-2 few TRBV13 CASSEADGSIYGYTF TGTGCCAGCAGTGAAGCGGATGGTAGCATCTATGGCTACACCTTC
TRBD2 TRBJ2-2 once TRBV18 CASSPAGGANTGELFF TGTGCCAGCTCACCAGCGGGAGGCGCGAACACCGGGGAGCTGTTTTTT
. TRBJ1-2 few TRBV28 CASTFDIGTGYGYTF TGTGCCAGCACCTTCGACATAGGTACGGGCTATGGCTACACCTTC
. TRBJ1-3 . TRBV28 CASSPADNSGNTIYF TGTGCCAGCAGTCCCGCTGACAATTCTGGAAACACCATATATTTT
. TRBJ2-7 once TRBV28 CASVRSNSPYEQYF TGTGCCAGCGTGAGGTCTAACAGTCCCTACGAGCAGTACTTC
TRBD1 TRBJ2-7 . TRBV13 CASSWGQGSYEQYF TGTGCCAGCAGCTGGGGACAGGGCTCTTACGAGCAGTACTTC
TRBD2 TRBJ2-1 . TRBV7-9 CASSLLTSGANEQFF TGTGCCAGCAGCTTACTGACCAGCGGGGCGAATGAGCAGTTCTTC
TRBD2 TRBJ2-1 . TRBV2 CASSELRENNEQFF TGTGCCAGCAGTGAACTGCGGGAGAACAATGAGCAGTTCTTC
. TRBJ2-3 . TRBV28 CASSSSDDTQYF TGTGCCAGCAGTTCTAGCGATGATACGCAGTATTTT
. TRBJ1-5 . TRBV5-8 CASSLLWGASNQPQHF TGTGCCAGCAGCTTGCTCTGGGGGGCTAGCAATCAGCCCCAGCATTTT
TRBD1 TRBJ1-4 . TRBV7-2 CASSLTGTGTRKLFF TGTGCCAGCAGCTTAACCGGGACAGGGACCCGCAAACTGTTTTTT
. TRBJ2-7 . TRBV4-2 CASSQELYYEQYF TGTGCCAGCAGCCAAGAATTGTACTACGAGCAGTACTTC
. TRBJ1-6 once TRBV30 CAWRGAPGSPLHF TGTGCCTGGAGAGGGGCACCGGGGTCACCCCTCCACTTT
TRBD1 TRBJ1-4 . TRBV5-1 CASSDVRQGGEKLFF TGCGCCAGCAGCGATGTGCGACAGGGTGGAGAAAAACTGTTTTTT
. TRBJ2-2 . TRBV28 CASSHLSGNTGELFF TGTGCCAGCAGTCACCTTAGTGGGAACACCGGGGAGCTGTTTTTT
. TRBJ1-2 . TRBV11-2 CASSLGDYGYTF TGTGCCAGCAGCTTGGGGGACTATGGCTACACCTTC
TRBD1 TRBJ2-1 . TRBV28 CASTPFGTGAYNEQFF TGTGCCAGCACCCCGTTCGGGACAGGGGCGTACAATGAGCAGTTCTTC
. TRBJ2-3 many TRBV7-2 CASSLDYLSTDTQYF TGTGCCAGCAGCTTGGACTACCTTAGCACAGATACGCAGTATTTT
TRBD1 TRBJ1-2 . TRBV6-5 CASSVTGGYGYTF TGTGCCAGCAGCGTTACAGGGGGCTATGGCTACACCTTC
TRBD1 TRBJ1-3 once TRBV14 CASSFTGGAGNTIYF TGTGCCAGCAGCTTCACAGGGGGAGCTGGAAACACCATATATTTT
TRBD2 TRBJ2-7 . TRBV5-4 CASSPSGRAYEQYF TGTGCCAGCAGCCCCAGCGGGAGGGCCTACGAGCAGTACTTC
TRBD1 TRBJ1-1 . TRBV5-1 CASSSQTGRFGEAFF TGCGCCAGCAGCTCTCAGACAGGGCGTTTTGGGGAAGCTTTCTTT
TRBD1 TRBJ1-1 . TRBV6-5 CASSFRGTEAFF TGTGCCAGCAGCTTCAGGGGGACTGAAGCTTTCTTT
. TRBJ1-1 . TRBV6-5 CASSLTGSLNTEAFF TGTGCCAGCAGTCTTACAGGATCGCTGAACACTGAAGCTTTCTTT
. TRBJ1-1 . TRBV6-6 CASRQPGNTEAFF TGTGCCAGCAGACAACCGGGGAACACTGAAGCTTTCTTT
. TRBJ1-1 once TRBV18 CASSPPEGAEAFF TGTGCCAGCTCACCACCGGAGGGGGCTGAAGCTTTCTTT
. TRBJ1-1 once TRBV6-6 CASNPAGSGGNTEAFF TGTGCCAGCAATCCGGCCGGCTCCGGGGGGAACACTGAAGCTTTCTTT
TRBD2 TRBJ2-7 . TRBV10-3 CAISATSGYYEQYF TGTGCCATCAGTGCGACTAGCGGTTACTACGAGCAGTACTTC
. TRBJ2-1 . TRBV7-3 CASSPSGNEQFF TGTGCCAGCAGTCCCAGCGGGAATGAGCAGTTCTTC